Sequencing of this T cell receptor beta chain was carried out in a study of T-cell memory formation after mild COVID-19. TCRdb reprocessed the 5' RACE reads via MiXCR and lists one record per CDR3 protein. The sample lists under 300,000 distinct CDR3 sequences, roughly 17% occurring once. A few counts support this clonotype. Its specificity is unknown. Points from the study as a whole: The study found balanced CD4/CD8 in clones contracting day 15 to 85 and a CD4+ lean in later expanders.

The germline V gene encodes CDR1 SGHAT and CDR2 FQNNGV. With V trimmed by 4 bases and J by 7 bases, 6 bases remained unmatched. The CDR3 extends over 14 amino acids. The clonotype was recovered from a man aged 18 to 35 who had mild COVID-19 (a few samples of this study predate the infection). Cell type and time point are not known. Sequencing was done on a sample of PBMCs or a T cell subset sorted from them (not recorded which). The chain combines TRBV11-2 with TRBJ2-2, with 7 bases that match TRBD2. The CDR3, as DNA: TGTGCCAGCAGCTCTAGACTAGCCGGCGGGGAGCTGTTTTTT. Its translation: CASSSRLAGGELFF.